This T cell receptor (beta chain) appears in the sequencing data of a study of regulatory T cells in long-lasting Graves disease. V lost 3 bases to trimming and J lost 6 bases, with 9 bases between them. The CDR3 runs 14 residues. In germline, CDR1 is MDHEN, CDR2 SYDVKM. Construction of the TCR beta libraries employed iRepertoire HTBI primers in conjunction with Arm-PCR of CDR3 regions. MiXCR, run by TCRdb on the multiplex PCR reads, gives a single entry per CDR3 protein. Of hundreds of thousands of distinct CDR3 sequences detected, roughly 21% appear once; the ten largest clones hold over 6%. The time point is: persistent/refractory GD, antithyroid drugs over 5 years with positive TRAb. The TCR library was made from RNA that had been extracted from PBMCs in TRIzol.

The sample here was peripheral blood mononuclear cells (PBMCs), taken when the disease was refractory, from a patient treated with antithyroid drugs. This sequence was found in a female donor with Graves disease. The chain carries TRBV28 and TRBJ1-6, with D unresolved. For the CDR3, the DNA is TGTGCCAGCAGTTTTTCTGGCGTTAATTCACCCCTCCACTTT. Protein product: CASSFSGVNSPLHF.